A few counts support the clone carrying this T cell receptor beta chain. Its antigen is unidentified. The data stem from a study of CD8+CD57+ T cells in acquired aplastic anemia. Study-level information: Mean yield of DNA from sorted CD4+ and CD8+ cells was approximately 3 ug.

Genomic DNA templated the TCR beta VDJ and CDR3 profiling. TCRdb analysed the reads with MiXCR anew, one entry per CDR3 protein. This sample has 250,000 to 350,000 distinct CDR3 sequences; roughly three fifths occur once, and the top ten carry 8%. The CDR3 covers 16 residues. The trim removed 3 bases at V and 0 bases at J, leaving 5 bases unmatched. Germline V gene data show CDR1 as KGHDR and CDR2 as SFDVKD. Study results and limitations: The study identified roughly 31 CD8+ CDR3 sequences shared by patients and controls.

This clonotype was obtained from a human donor with severe aplastic anemia or a healthy control (not recorded which). Sequenced sample: sorted CD4+, CD8+, or CD8+CD57+ T cells (not recorded which) from PBMCs. This rearrangement joins TRBV24-1 to TRBJ2-3; 7 nucleotides align to TRBD2. CDR3 nucleotides: TGTGCCACCAGTGATGTAGGGAGGGGTAGCACAGATACGCAGTATTTT. Amino acid sequence: CATSDVGRGSTDTQYF.